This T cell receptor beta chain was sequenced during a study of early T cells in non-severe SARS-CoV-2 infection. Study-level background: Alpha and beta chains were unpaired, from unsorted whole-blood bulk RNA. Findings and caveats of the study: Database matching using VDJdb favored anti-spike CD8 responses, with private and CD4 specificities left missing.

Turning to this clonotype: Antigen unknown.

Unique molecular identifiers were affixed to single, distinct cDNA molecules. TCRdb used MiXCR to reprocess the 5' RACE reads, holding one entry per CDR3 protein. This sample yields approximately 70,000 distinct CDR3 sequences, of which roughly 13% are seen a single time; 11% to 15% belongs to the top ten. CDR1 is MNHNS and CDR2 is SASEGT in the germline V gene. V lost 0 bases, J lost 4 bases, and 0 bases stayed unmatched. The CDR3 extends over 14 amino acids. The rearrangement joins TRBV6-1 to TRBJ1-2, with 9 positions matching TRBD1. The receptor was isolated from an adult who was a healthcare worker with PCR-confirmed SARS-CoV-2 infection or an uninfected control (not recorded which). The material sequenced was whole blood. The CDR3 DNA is TGTGCCAGCAGTGAAGCGGGACAGGGCTATGGCTACACCTTC. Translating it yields CASSEAGQGYGYTF.